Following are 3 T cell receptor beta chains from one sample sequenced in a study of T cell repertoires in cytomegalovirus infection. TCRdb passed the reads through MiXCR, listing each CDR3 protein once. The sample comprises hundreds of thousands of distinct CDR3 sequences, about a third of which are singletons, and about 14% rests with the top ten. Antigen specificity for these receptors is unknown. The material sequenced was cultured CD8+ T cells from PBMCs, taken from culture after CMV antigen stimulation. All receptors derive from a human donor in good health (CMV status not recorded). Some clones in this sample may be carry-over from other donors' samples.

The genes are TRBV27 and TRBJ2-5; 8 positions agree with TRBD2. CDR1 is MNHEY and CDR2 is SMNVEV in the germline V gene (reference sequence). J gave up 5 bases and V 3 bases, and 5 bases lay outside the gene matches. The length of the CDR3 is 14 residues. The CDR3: CASSFGGEGETQYF. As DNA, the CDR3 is TGTGCCAGCAGTTTCGGGGGGGAGGGTGAGACCCAGTACTTC.

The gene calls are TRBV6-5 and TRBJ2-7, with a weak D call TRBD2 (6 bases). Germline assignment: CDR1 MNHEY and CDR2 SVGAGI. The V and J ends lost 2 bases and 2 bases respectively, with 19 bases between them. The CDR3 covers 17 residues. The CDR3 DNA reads TGTGCCAGCAGTTACAGAGACGTATCCGGAGGGCCCTACGAGCAGTACGTC. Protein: CASSYRDVSGGPYEQYV.

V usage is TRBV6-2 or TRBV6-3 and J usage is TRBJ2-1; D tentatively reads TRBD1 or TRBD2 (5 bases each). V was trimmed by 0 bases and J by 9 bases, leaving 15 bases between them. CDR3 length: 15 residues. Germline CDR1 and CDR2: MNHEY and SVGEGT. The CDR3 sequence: CASSYSGAVFVEQFF. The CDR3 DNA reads TGTGCCAGCAGTTACTCCGGGGCCGTGTTTGTTGAGCAGTTCTTC.